This is a list of T cell receptor beta chains from one sample in a study of control samples from healthy donors and cancer patients. Using immunoSEQ multiplex PCR, the repertoire was profiled, and TCRdb retains in-frame clones only, with some absent. The top ten clones hold approximately 2% of a sample with about 190,000 clones, roughly nine tenths of them seen once. Sequenced: blood. The receptors derive from a man younger than 40 in good health. Both conserved end residues are part of each CDR3. The order of the fields is V gene, J gene, clone size, D gene, CDR3 DNA, CDR3 protein. A D gene is named only where the DNA matches it firmly. Size tells how often a clone was seen (once, few, many) or the class of an expanded clone, and some rows leave it out.

TRBV4-2,TRBJ2-1,NA,NA,TGTGCCAGCAGCCAAGAAATGGGGTATGAGCAGTTCTTC,CASSQEMGYEQFF
TRBV7-6,TRBJ2-1,NA,NA,TGTGCCAGCAGCTTAGGACGGACCTCTTCCGTATACAATGAGCAGTTCTTC,CASSLGRTSSVYNEQFF
TRBV12-5,TRBJ2-1,NA,NA,TGTGCTAGTGGTTTGGCCTACCTGCAGGGGGAGCAGTTCTTC,CASGLAYLQGEQFF
TRBV28,TRBJ1-2,NA,TRBD1,TGTGCCAGCAGTTTATTACAGGGGGCGGACGGCTACACCTTC,CASSLLQGADGYTF
TRBV30,TRBJ2-2,NA,NA,TGTGCCTGGAGTCAAGGCGCCCTCGACGGGGAGCTGTTTTTT,CAWSQGALDGELFF
TRBV6-5,TRBJ2-7,few,TRBD2,TGTGCCAGCAGTTACGGCCGGGGGGGCGGCTACGAGCAGTACTTC,CASSYGRGGGYEQYF
TRBV5-6,TRBJ1-6,NA,NA,TGTGCCAGCAGAGTGGGTTCCTATAATTCACCCCTCCACTTT,CASRVGSYNSPLHF
TRBV19,TRBJ1-5,NA,NA,TGTGCCAGTAGTCCGAGGGTCGGGACTTGGGAACAGGGATACAATCAGCCCCAGCATTTT,CASSPRVGTWEQGYNQPQHF
TRBV19,TRBJ1-2,once,TRBD1,TGTGCCAGTACCCGGGACAGGGGATGGAATGGCTACACCTTC,CASTRDRGWNGYTF
TRBV11-2,TRBJ2-7,NA,TRBD1,TGTGCCAGCAGCTTAGCCGACAGGGACGAGCAGTACTTC,CASSLADRDEQYF
TRBV6-6,TRBJ1-1,NA,NA,TGTGCCAGCAGTTCAGGGAACACTGAAGCTTTCTTT,CASSSGNTEAFF
TRBV6-5,TRBJ2-7,once,TRBD1,TGTGCCAGCAGCCCCCGAGGGCAGGGGGCAGGAGAGCAGTACTTC,CASSPRGQGAGEQYF